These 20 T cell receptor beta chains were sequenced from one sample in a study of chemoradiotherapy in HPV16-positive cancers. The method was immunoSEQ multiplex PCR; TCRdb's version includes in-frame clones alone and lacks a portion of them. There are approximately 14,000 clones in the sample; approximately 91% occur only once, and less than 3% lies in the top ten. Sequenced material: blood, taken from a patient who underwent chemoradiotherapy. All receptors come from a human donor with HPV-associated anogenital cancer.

The CDR3 here is CASSEVGSGGTEAFF. The DNA of the CDR3 is TGTGCCAGCAGTGAAGTAGGGTCCGGGGGCACTGAAGCTTTCTTT. The chain employs TRBV6-1 and TRBJ1-1, with a possible D match to TRBD1 (5 bases). Germline assignment: CDR1 MNHNS and CDR2 SASEGT. Trimming cost V 1 base and J 4 bases, with 13 bases left between them. This CDR3 comprises 15 residues.

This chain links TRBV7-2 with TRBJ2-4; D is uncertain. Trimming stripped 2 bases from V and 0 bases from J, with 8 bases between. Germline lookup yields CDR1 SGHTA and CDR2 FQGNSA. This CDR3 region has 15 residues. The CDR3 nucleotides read TGTGCCAGCAGCTTAAACTACCTAGCCAAAAACATTCAGTACTTC. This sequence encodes CASSLNYLAKNIQYF. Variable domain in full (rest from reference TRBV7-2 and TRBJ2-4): GAGVSQSPSNKVTEKGKDVELRCDPISGHTALYWYRQSLGQGLEFLIYFQGNSAPDKSGLPSDRFSAERTGGSVSTLTIQRTQQEDSAVYLCASSLNYLAKNIQYFGAGTRLSVL.

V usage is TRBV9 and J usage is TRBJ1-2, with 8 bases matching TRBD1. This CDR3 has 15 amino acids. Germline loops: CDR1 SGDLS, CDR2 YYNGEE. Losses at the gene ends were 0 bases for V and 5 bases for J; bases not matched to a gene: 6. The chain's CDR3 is CASSVDAQGAYGYTF. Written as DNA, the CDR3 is TGTGCCAGCAGCGTAGATGCTCAGGGGGCGTATGGCTACACCTTC. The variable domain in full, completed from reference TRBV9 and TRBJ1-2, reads DSGVTQTPKHLITATGQRVTLRCSPRSGDLSVYWYQQSLDQGLQFLIQYYNGEERAKGNILERFSAQQFPDLHSELNLSSLELGDSALYFCASSVDAQGAYGYTFGSGTRLTVV.

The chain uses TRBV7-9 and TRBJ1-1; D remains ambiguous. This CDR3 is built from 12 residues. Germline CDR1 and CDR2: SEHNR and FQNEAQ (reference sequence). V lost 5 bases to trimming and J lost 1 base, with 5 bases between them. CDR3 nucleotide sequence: TGTGCCAGCAGCCGGCCGAACACTGAAGCTTTCTTT. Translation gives CASSRPNTEAFF.

CDR3 loop: CASSIEFRGTEAFF. DNA for the CDR3: TGTGCCAGTAGTATAGAATTCCGAGGGACTGAAGCTTTCTTT. V usage is TRBV19 and J usage is TRBJ1-1; D unresolved. Germline V gene lookup returns CDR1 LNHDA and CDR2 SQIVND (reference sequence). The CDR3 totals 14 residues. Trimming removed 0 bases from V and 5 bases from J, with 10 bases in between.

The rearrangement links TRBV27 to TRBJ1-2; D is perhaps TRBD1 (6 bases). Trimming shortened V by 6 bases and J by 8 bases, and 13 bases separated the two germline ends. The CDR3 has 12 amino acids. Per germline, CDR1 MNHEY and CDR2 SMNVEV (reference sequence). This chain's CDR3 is CASSTLGQGYTF. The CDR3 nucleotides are TGTGCCAGCAGCACCTTGGGACAAGGCTACACCTTC.

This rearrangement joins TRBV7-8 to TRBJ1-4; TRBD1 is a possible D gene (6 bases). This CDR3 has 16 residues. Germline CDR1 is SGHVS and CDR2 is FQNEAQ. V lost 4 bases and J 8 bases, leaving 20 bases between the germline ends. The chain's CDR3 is CASSSARGGLVEKLFF. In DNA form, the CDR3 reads TGTGCCAGCAGCTCTGCTCGTGGGGGGCTGGTGGAAAAACTGTTTTTT.

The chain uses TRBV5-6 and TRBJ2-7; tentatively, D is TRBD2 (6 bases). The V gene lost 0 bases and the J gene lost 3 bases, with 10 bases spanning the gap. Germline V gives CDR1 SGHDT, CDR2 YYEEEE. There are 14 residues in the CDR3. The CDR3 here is CASSLGGVYYEQYF. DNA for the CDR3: TGTGCCAGCAGCTTGGGGGGGGTTTACTACGAGCAGTACTTC.

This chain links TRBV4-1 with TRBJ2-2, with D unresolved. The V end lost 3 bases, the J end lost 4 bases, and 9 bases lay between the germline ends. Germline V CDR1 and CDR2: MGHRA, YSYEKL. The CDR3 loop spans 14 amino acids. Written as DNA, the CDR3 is TGCGCCAGCAGCCATGCGGCTTTCACCGGGGAGCTGTTTTTT. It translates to CASSHAAFTGELFF.

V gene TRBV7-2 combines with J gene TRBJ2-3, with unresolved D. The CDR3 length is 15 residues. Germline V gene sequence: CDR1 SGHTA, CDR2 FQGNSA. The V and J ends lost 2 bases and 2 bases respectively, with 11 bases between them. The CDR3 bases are TGTGCCAGCAGCTTATCCTACGGAGACACAGATACGCAGTATTTT. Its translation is CASSLSYGDTDTQYF. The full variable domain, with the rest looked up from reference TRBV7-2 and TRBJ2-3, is GAGVSQSPSNKVTEKGKDVELRCDPISGHTALYWYRQSLGQGLEFLIYFQGNSAPDKSGLPSDRFSAERTGGSVSTLTIQRTQQEDSAVYLCASSLSYGDTDTQYFGPGTRLTVL.

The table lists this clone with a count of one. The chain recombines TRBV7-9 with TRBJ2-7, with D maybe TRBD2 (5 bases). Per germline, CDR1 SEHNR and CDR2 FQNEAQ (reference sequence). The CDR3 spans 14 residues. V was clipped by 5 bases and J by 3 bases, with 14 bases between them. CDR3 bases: TGTGCCAGCAGCCTGGTGAAGGGAGACTACGAGCAGTACTTC. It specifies CASSLVKGDYEQYF.

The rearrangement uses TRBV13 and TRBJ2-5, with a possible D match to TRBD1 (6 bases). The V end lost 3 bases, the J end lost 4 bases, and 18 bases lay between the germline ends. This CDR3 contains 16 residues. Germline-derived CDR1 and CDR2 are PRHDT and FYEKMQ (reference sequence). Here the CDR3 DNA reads TGTGCCAGCAGCTTGGCTAGGGGGATGAGGCGAGAGACCCAGTACTTC. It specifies CASSLARGMRRETQYF. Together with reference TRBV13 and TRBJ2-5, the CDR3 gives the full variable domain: AAGVIQSPRHLIKEKRETATLKCYPIPRHDTVYWYQQGPGQDPQFLISFYEKMQSDKGSIPDRFSAQQFSDYHSELNMSSLELGDSALYFCASSLARGMRRETQYFGPGTRLLVL.

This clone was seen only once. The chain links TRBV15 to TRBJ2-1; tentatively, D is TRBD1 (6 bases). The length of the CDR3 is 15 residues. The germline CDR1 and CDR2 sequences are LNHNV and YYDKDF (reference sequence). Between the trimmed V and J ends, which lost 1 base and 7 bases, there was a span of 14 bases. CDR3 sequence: CATSRARGESNEQFF. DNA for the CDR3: TGTGCCACCAGCAGAGCCAGGGGCGAGTCGAATGAGCAGTTCTTC.

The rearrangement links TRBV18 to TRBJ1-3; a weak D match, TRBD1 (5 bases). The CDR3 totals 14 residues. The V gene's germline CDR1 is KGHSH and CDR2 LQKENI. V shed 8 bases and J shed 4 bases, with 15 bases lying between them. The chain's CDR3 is CASIDRDGGNTIYF. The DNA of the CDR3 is TGTGCCAGCATCGACCGGGACGGAGGAAACACCATATATTTT.

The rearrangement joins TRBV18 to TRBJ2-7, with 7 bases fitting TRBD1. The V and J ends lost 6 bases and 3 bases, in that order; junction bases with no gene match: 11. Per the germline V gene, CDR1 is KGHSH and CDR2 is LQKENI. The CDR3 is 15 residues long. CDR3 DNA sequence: TGTGCCAGCTCCGGAGTGAGACAGGGATACTACGAGCAGTACTTC. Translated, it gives CASSGVRQGYYEQYF. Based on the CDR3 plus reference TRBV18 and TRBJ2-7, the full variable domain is NAGVMQNPRHLVRRRGQEARLRCSPMKGHSHVYWYRQLPEEGLKFMVYLQKENIIDESGMPKERFSAEFPKEGPSILRIQQVVRGDSAAYFCASSGVRQGYYEQYFGPGTRLTVT.

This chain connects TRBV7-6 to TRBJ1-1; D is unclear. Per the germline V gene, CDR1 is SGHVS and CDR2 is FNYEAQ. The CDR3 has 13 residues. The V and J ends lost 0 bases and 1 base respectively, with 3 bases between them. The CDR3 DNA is TGTGCCAGCAGCTTAGCCCGGAACACTGAAGCTTTCTTT. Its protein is CASSLARNTEAFF.

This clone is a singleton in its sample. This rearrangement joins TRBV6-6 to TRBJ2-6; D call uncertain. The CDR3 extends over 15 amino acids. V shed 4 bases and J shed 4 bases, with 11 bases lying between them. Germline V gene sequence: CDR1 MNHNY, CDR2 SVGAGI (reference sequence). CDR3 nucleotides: TGTGCCAGCAGTTTTTTGACTCGGGGGGCCAACGTCCTGACTTTC. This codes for CASSFLTRGANVLTF.

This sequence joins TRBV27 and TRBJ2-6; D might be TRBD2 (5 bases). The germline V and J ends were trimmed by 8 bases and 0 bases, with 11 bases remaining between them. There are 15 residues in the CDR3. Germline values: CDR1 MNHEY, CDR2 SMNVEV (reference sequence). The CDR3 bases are TGTGCCAGCGGACTCCTCCGCTCTGGGGCCAACGTCCTGACTTTC. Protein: CASGLLRSGANVLTF.

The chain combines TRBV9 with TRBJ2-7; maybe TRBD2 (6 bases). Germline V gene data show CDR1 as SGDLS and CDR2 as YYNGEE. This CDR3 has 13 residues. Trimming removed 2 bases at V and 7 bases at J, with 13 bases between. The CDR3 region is CASSVLPGREQYF. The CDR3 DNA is TGTGCCAGCAGCGTTTTGCCGGGGAGGGAGCAGTACTTC.

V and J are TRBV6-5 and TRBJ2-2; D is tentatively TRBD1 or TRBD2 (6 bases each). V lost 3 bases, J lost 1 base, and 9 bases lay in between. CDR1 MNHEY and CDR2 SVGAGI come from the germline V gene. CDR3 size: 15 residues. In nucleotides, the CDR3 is TGTGCCAGCAGTTATGAGGGGGGGAACACCGGGGAGCTGTTTTTT. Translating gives CASSYEGGNTGELFF.